This entry lists 4 T cell receptor beta chains sequenced from one sample in a study of cytomegalovirus exposure and HLA in healthy donors. The PCR had 60 Vbeta and 13 Jbeta primers. Assay: immunoSEQ multiplex PCR; the TCRdb copy retains only in-frame clones and omits some. The specimen's table records about 88,000 clones. Sequenced material: PBMCs. Receptor source: a girl between 5 and 17 years old in good health and CMV-seropositive.

The rearrangement uses TRBV27 and TRBJ1-5; no firm D call. The CDR3 runs 15 residues. V lost 1 base, J lost 0 bases, and 7 bases lay in between. Germline V CDR1 and CDR2: MNHEY, SMNVEV (reference sequence). The chain's CDR3 is CASSLYRHSNQPQHF. The CDR3 bases are TGTGCCAGCAGTTTATACAGACATAGCAATCAGCCCCAGCATTTT.

This chain links TRBV9 with TRBJ1-5; D possibly corresponds to TRBD1 (6 bases). V was shortened by 9 bases and J by 0 bases, with 31 bases between the two germline ends. Germline V gene lookup returns CDR1 SGDLS and CDR2 YYNGEE. The CDR3 contains 20 residues. This CDR3 is CANQGQALHWRIFSNQPQHF. As DNA, the CDR3 is TGTGCCAACCAGGGGCAGGCACTTCACTGGCGGATTTTTAGCAATCAGCCCCAGCATTTT.

CDR3 sequence (DNA): TGTGCCAGCAGCGTAGGGACCGGGGGGCGAGAAAAACTGTTTTTT. Its translation: CASSVGTGGREKLFF. This chain links TRBV9 with TRBJ1-4; D possibly corresponds to TRBD1 (6 bases). CDR1 is SGDLS, CDR2 YYNGEE, per germline. Trimming stripped 0 bases from V and 8 bases from J, with 14 bases between. This CDR3 contains 15 residues.

The chain combines TRBV9 with TRBJ2-3; 9 positions match TRBD1. The germline V gene encodes CDR1 SGDLS and CDR2 YYNGEE. J gave up 6 bases and V 0 bases, and 14 bases lay outside the gene matches. The CDR3 sequence is 18 residues long. CDR3 DNA sequence: TGTGCCAGCAGCGTAGACCCCCCACGGACAGGGGTGAGGGATACGCAGTATTTT. Protein sequence: CASSVDPPRTGVRDTQYF. The full variable domain, completed using reference TRBV9 and TRBJ2-3, is DSGVTQTPKHLITATGQRVTLRCSPRSGDLSVYWYQQSLDQGLQFLIQYYNGEERAKGNILERFSAQQFPDLHSELNLSSLELGDSALYFCASSVDPPRTGVRDTQYFGPGTRLTVL.